This passage covers 30 T cell receptor beta chains from one sample sequenced in a study of CD8 T cells in ankylosing spondylitis. TCRdb fed the 5' RACE reads into MiXCR, producing one record per CDR3 protein. The table records a few hundred thousand distinct CDR3 sequences, roughly 18% of them present only once. No antigen has been identified for these receptors. Study observations and caveats: Eight highly homologous variants made up a TCR beta motif, and this motif appeared characteristic of ankylosing spondylitis blood.

Material for sequencing was blood, either unsorted or a sorted T cell fraction (not recorded which). The receptors originated from a male donor with ankylosing spondylitis.

This clonotype was found a few times. V usage is TRBV4-3 and J usage is TRBJ1-4; no reliable D call. The germline gives CDR1 LGHNA, CDR2 YSLEER. The CDR3 is 13 amino acids. V lost 3 bases and J 7 bases, leaving 9 bases between the germline ends. The CDR3 loop reads CASSQTVSEKLFF. CDR3 in DNA: TGCGCCAGCAGCCAGACGGTATCTGAAAAACTGTTTTTT.

The chain uses TRBV9 and TRBJ2-2; unclear D gene. With 0 bases removed from V and 5 bases from J, the gap between germline ends came to 11 bases. This CDR3 has 15 amino acids. The germline gives CDR1 SGDLS, CDR2 YYNGEE. The CDR3 is CASSVEGGVTGELFF. CDR3 DNA: TGTGCCAGCAGCGTAGAAGGTGGGGTTACCGGGGAGCTGTTTTTT.

The chain has TRBV12-3 or TRBV12-4 and TRBJ1-5, with 7 positions matching TRBD1. The trim removed 3 bases at V and 3 bases at J, leaving 5 bases unmatched. CDR3 length: 15 amino acids. DNA of the CDR3: TGTGCCAGCAGTTTTGGGACAGAGTACAATCAGCCCCAGCATTTT. Residues: CASSFGTEYNQPQHF.

This clonotype was seen more than once but under ten times. The J gene is TRBJ2-7, the V gene TRBV20-1; no reliable D call. CDR3 size: 13 residues. Germline V gives CDR1 DFQATT, CDR2 SNEGSKA (reference sequence). The V end was cut by 0 bases, the J end by 0 bases, with 6 bases between. The CDR3, as DNA: TGCAGTGCTAGAGAAAGGAGCTCCTACGAGCAGTACTTC. Translating it yields CSARERSSYEQYF.

This clonotype was detected a few times. The gene calls are TRBV27 and TRBJ2-1, with 10 bases lining up with TRBD2. Germline CDR1 is MNHEY and CDR2 is SMNVEV (reference sequence). Trimming cost V 7 bases and J 9 bases; bases outside gene matches: 18. The CDR3 extends over 17 amino acids. In DNA, the CDR3 is TGTGCCAGCACCTACCTCGGGGCTAGCGGGAGTAGAGGTGAGCAGTTCTTC. Translating it yields CASTYLGASGSRGEQFF.

The chain combines TRBV5-1 with TRBJ2-7; D may correspond to TRBD1 or TRBD2 (5 bases each). Trimming pared 4 bases from V and 5 bases from J, leaving 13 bases between. Germline CDR1 reads SGHRS; CDR2 reads YFSETQ. The CDR3 contains 13 residues. For the CDR3, the DNA is TGCGCCAGCAGCCTCGGGACGCCAAACGAGCAGTACTTC. This translates into CASSLGTPNEQYF.

The chain carries TRBV13 and TRBJ2-1, with unresolved D. V lost 8 bases to trimming and J lost 9 bases, with 14 bases between them. This CDR3 is built from 12 residues. Germline-derived CDR1 and CDR2 are PRHDT and FYEKMQ (reference sequence). CDR3 amino acids: CASGSREPEQFF. In DNA, the CDR3 is TGTGCCAGCGGAAGTAGGGAACCTGAGCAGTTCTTC.

The V gene is TRBV4-2, the J gene TRBJ2-7, with TRBD2 as a possible D gene (6 bases). The CDR3 consists of 16 residues. Trimming pared 1 base from V and 3 bases from J, leaving 16 bases between. Germline CDR1 is LGHNA and CDR2 is YNFKEQ. CDR3 DNA: TGTGCCAGCAGCCAAGGGGCCCTGGCGGGAAACTACGAGCAGTACTTC. It yields the protein CASSQGALAGNYEQYF.

This clonotype was observed at least ten times. J is TRBJ2-3 and V is TRBV12-3 or TRBV12-4; D may be TRBD2 (6 bases). The CDR3 is made up of 13 amino acids. Trimming took 3 bases from V and 2 from J, leaving 6 bases between them. For the CDR3, the DNA is TGTGCCAGCAGTTTGGACTACACAGATACGCAGTATTTT. Amino acid sequence: CASSLDYTDTQYF.

The V and J genes are TRBV27 and TRBJ2-1, with D perhaps TRBD1 (8 bases). The CDR3 is made up of 14 amino acids. Between the trimmed V and J ends, which lost 6 bases and 10 bases, there was a span of 19 bases. The germline gives CDR1 MNHEY, CDR2 SMNVEV (reference sequence). DNA of the CDR3: TGTGCCAGCAGAATAGCGGGTTGGGACAGGGAGCAGTTCTTC. This gives the protein CASRIAGWDREQFF.

This chain joins TRBV6-2 or TRBV6-3 and TRBJ2-7, with 7 bases matching TRBD1. Per germline, CDR1 MNHEY and CDR2 SVGEGT. The junction had 8 bases not matched to a gene; V was cut back by 7 bases and J by 2 bases. This CDR3 is built from 14 residues. As DNA, the CDR3 is TGTGCCAGCACCGGGACAGCTACAACCTACGAGCAGTACTTC. Residues: CASTGTATTYEQYF.

This clonotype was counted a few times. The chain is built from TRBV7-8 and TRBJ2-3; D might be TRBD1 (6 bases). The germline gives CDR1 SGHVS, CDR2 FQNEAQ. The CDR3 loop spans 13 amino acids. The V end was cut by 4 bases, the J end by 2 bases, with 7 bases between. The CDR3 region has the DNA TGTGCCAGCAGCTGGACAGACACAGATACGCAGTATTTT. It is translated as CASSWTDTDTQYF.

This clonotype was detected many times. This chain connects TRBV12-3 or TRBV12-4 to TRBJ2-1, with 13 bases lining up with TRBD2. After removal of 6 bases from V and 0 bases from J, the junction contained 5 bases not matched to a gene. The CDR3 consists of 17 residues. The CDR3, as DNA: TGTGCCAGCAGCAGACTAGCGGGGGGATCCTCCTACAATGAGCAGTTCTTC. Translated: CASSRLAGGSSYNEQFF.

A few counts support this clonotype. The V call is TRBV4-1, the J call TRBJ2-2; 11 bases fit TRBD2. The V gene end was trimmed by 4 bases and the J gene end by 7 bases; junction bases not matched to a gene: 8. The CDR3 loop spans 16 amino acids. From germline, CDR1 is MGHRA and CDR2 YSYEKL. CDR3 in DNA: TGCGCCAGCAGCCTTGATAGCGGGGGGGCTAGCGGGGAGCTGTTTTTT. Its translation: CASSLDSGGASGELFF.

The chain has TRBV7-9 and TRBJ1-2, with 9 bases identical to TRBD1. The CDR3 consists of 16 residues. V trimming: 1 base; J trimming: 6 bases; junction bases outside the gene matches: 9. Germline V gene sequence: CDR1 SEHNR, CDR2 FQNEAQ (reference sequence). The CDR3 here is CASSLDRDRALDGYTF. In nucleotides, the CDR3 is TGTGCCAGCAGCTTAGATCGGGACAGGGCCCTTGATGGCTACACCTTC.

In its sample, this clonotype was seen a few times. The rearrangement uses TRBV6-1 and TRBJ2-1, with 11 bases fitting TRBD2. Germline loops: CDR1 MNHNS, CDR2 SASEGT. The CDR3 contains 15 residues. The V segment lost 3 bases and the J segment 4 bases; nucleotides outside the gene matches: 2. The CDR3 DNA reads as TGTGCCAGCAGTGAGGGACTAGCGGTGTACAATGAGCAGTTCTTC. It is translated as CASSEGLAVYNEQFF.

Ten or more counts support this clonotype. The chain recombines TRBV7-9 with TRBJ1-1; no definite D call. The V gene's germline CDR1 is SEHNR and CDR2 FQNEAQ (reference sequence). V was cut by 4 bases and J by 4 bases, with 10 bases left in between. This CDR3 is 13 amino acids long. CDR3 sequence: CASSSALLTEAFF. The CDR3 DNA follows: TGTGCCAGCAGCTCTGCCTTGCTCACTGAAGCTTTCTTT.

The CDR3 nucleotides are TGCAGCGTTCTAGACACTGAAGCTTTCTTT. Residues: CSVLDTEAFF. This rearrangement joins TRBV29-1 to TRBJ1-1; D not resolved. Trimming left V 5 bases short and J 3 bases short, with 4 bases between. CDR3 length: 10 amino acids. From germline, CDR1 is SQVTM and CDR2 ANQGSEA.

This clonotype appeared a few times. The chain has TRBV7-8 and TRBJ2-7; 12 bases are a match to TRBD1. After removal of 1 base from V and 5 bases from J, the junction contained 6 bases not matched to a gene. This CDR3 contains 16 residues. The germline V gene has CDR1 SGHVS and CDR2 FQNEAQ. CDR3 DNA: TGTGCCAGCAGCTTAGTAGGGGACAGGGGGCGAGACGAGCAGTACTTC. The encoded protein is CASSLVGDRGRDEQYF.

The chain employs TRBV7-2 and TRBJ1-5; D is undetermined. CDR3 length: 14 amino acids. V was trimmed by 2 bases and J by 5 bases, leaving 10 bases between them. Germline V gene data show CDR1 as SGHTA and CDR2 as FQGNSA. The CDR3 reads CASSLRGPDQPQHF. CDR3 nucleotides: TGTGCCAGCAGCTTACGTGGACCCGATCAGCCCCAGCATTTT. Supplemented by reference TRBV7-2 and TRBJ1-5, the full variable domain reads GAGVSQSPSNKVTEKGKDVELRCDPISGHTALYWYRQSLGQGLEFLIYFQGNSAPDKSGLPSDRFSAERTGGSVSTLTIQRTQQEDSAVYLCASSLRGPDQPQHFGDGTRLSIL.

This clonotype has more than one count but fewer than ten. This rearrangement joins TRBV27 to TRBJ2-7; D ambiguous. Germline lookup yields CDR1 MNHEY and CDR2 SMNVEV (reference sequence). The V gene lost 2 bases and the J gene lost 2 bases, with 7 bases spanning the gap. This CDR3 has 13 amino acids. The CDR3 nucleotides read TGTGCCAGCAGTTTACACCCGGCCTACGAGCAGTACTTC. Residues: CASSLHPAYEQYF.

The chain links TRBV2 to TRBJ2-1, with TRBD2 as a possible D gene (6 bases). Trimming stripped 8 bases from V and 5 bases from J, with 19 bases between. Germline values: CDR1 SNHLY, CDR2 FYNNEI. The CDR3 runs to 15 residues. In DNA form, the CDR3 reads TGTGCCAGCTTTCCGCCGGGGGAGGCCGACAATGAGCAGTTCTTC. This translates into CASFPPGEADNEQFF.

This clonotype was recorded once. This chain links TRBV6-5 with TRBJ1-4; the D gene is possibly TRBD1 (5 bases). The CDR3 contains 14 residues. From germline, CDR1 is MNHEY and CDR2 SVGAGI. V was cut by 2 bases and J by 5 bases, with 9 bases left in between. The CDR3 loop reads CASSYRGFNEKLFF. The CDR3, as DNA: TGTGCCAGCAGTTACAGGGGCTTCAATGAAAAACTGTTTTTT.

This clonotype was counted only a few times. The chain couples TRBV4-1 to TRBJ2-3; 8 bases agree with TRBD1. This CDR3 comprises 16 residues. Unmatched junction bases numbered 5, after V lost 1 base and J lost 2 bases. The germline gives CDR1 MGHRA, CDR2 YSYEKL. The CDR3 is CASSQVGDRFTDTQYF. The CDR3 DNA reads as TGCGCCAGCAGCCAAGTGGGGGACAGGTTCACAGATACGCAGTATTTT.

This clonotype was detected only a few times. The V gene is TRBV3-1, the J gene TRBJ2-3, with TRBD2 matching 13 bases. The CDR3 runs to 14 residues. Per the germline V gene, CDR1 is LGHDT and CDR2 is YNNKEL (reference sequence). Trimming removed 7 bases from V and 5 bases from J; junction bases left unmatched: 3. In DNA form, the CDR3 reads TGTGCCAGCAAAACTAGCGGGGGGGTAGATACGCAGTATTTT. It codes for CASKTSGGVDTQYF.

The chain recombines TRBV6-5 with TRBJ2-3; 8 bases fit TRBD2. The CDR3 consists of 17 residues. Germline V CDR1 and CDR2: MNHEY, SVGAGI. V shed 0 bases, J shed 2 bases, and the junction held 7 bases outside the gene matches. CDR3 protein: CASSYSDGGVATDTQYF. In DNA, the CDR3 is TGTGCCAGCAGTTACTCAGACGGGGGGGTCGCCACAGATACGCAGTATTTT.

The V call is TRBV12-3 or TRBV12-4, the J call TRBJ1-2; the D is unclear. CDR3 length: 12 residues. V was cut by 3 bases and J by 8 bases, with 10 bases left in between. CDR3 DNA: TGTGCCAGCAGTTTTTGGAGTGGGGGCTACACCTTC. Translated: CASSFWSGGYTF.

The chain has TRBV6-1 and TRBJ2-3; 8 bases agree with TRBD1. Trimming removed 6 bases from V and 2 bases from J; junction bases left unmatched: 4. The CDR3 consists of 14 residues. CDR1 is MNHNS and CDR2 is SASEGT in the germline V gene. The CDR3 DNA reads TGTGCCAGCAGCATCAGGGGGCACACAGATACGCAGTATTTT. Translating gives CASSIRGHTDTQYF.

This clonotype was detected many times. The V gene is TRBV4-3, the J gene TRBJ2-1; D perhaps matches TRBD2 (5 bases). V lost 0 bases and J 9 bases, leaving 9 bases between the germline ends. Germline-derived CDR1 and CDR2 are LGHNA and YSLEER. This CDR3 is built from 13 residues. The CDR3 loop reads CASSQDRGGEQFF. In DNA, the CDR3 is TGCGCCAGCAGCCAAGATAGAGGAGGTGAGCAGTTCTTC.

This clonotype was detected a few times. Written as DNA, the CDR3 is TGTGCCACCAGCAGAGTTGAGACAGGGCACAATCAGCCCCAGCATTTT. Its protein is CATSRVETGHNQPQHF. The chain joins TRBV15 to TRBJ1-5; 7 positions agree with TRBD1. This CDR3 is built from 16 residues. Germline V gene sequence: CDR1 LNHNV, CDR2 YYDKDF (reference sequence). Trimming at V came to 1 base and at J to 3 bases, leaving 6 bases not matched to a gene. The variable domain in full, with the rest retrieved from reference TRBV15 and TRBJ1-5, is DAMVIQNPRYQVTQFGKPVTLSCSQTLNHNVMYWYQQKSSQAPKLLFHYYDKDFNNEADTPDNFQSRRPNTSFCFLDIRSPGLGDTAMYLCATSRVETGHNQPQHFGDGTRLSIL.